Shown below are 12 T cell receptor beta chains from a single sample sequenced in a study of T cell responses to AZD1222 COVID-19 vaccine (dated by TCRdb to 2020 to 2022). Libraries were made using the immunoSEQ multiplex PCR assay. The table was pulled from immuneACCESS by TCRdb, which kept in-frame rearrangements only. Such tables lose some clones; where checked, under half of the loss comes from unresolved V genes, and the rest has no known cause. Here the sample has more than 100,000 clones; about 93% occur a single time. The ten largest clones take up 5% to 7% of the sample. Per the publication, the time point label means: baseline before first vaccination. The source was peripheral blood, collected on day 0 of AZD1222 vaccination. These receptors came from an adult in good health.

The V and J genes are TRBV6-2 or TRBV6-3 and TRBJ2-1; tentatively, D is TRBD1 or TRBD2 (6 bases each). Germline V gene sequence: CDR1 MNHEY, CDR2 SVGEGT. CDR3 length: 13 residues. V was clipped by 2 bases and J by 7 bases, with 9 bases between them. CDR3 loop: CASSYRGGNEQFF. The CDR3 coding sequence is TGTGCCAGCAGTTACAGAGGGGGGAATGAGCAGTTCTTC.

The rearrangement links TRBV7-2 to TRBJ2-1; D gene uncertain. CDR1 SGHTA and CDR2 FQGNSA come from the germline V gene. The germline V and J ends were trimmed by 1 base and 6 bases, with 7 bases remaining between them. This CDR3 has 13 residues. The CDR3 bases are TGTGCCAGCAGCTTAGGTAGAAGCAATGAGCAGTTCTTC. It is translated as CASSLGRSNEQFF.

This chain links TRBV27 with TRBJ2-7; D uncertain. V was shortened by 9 bases and J by 3 bases, with 18 bases between the two germline ends. The CDR3 is 14 residues long. Germline V gene sequence: CDR1 MNHEY, CDR2 SMNVEV (reference sequence). DNA for the CDR3: TGTGCCAGTAGAATGGCTTTAGCTGGCTACGAGCAGTACTTC. Its translation is CASRMALAGYEQYF.

The chain links TRBV2 to TRBJ1-3; the D is unclear. The CDR3 length is 16 residues. Trimming stripped 3 bases from V and 0 bases from J, with 12 bases between. Germline loops: CDR1 SNHLY, CDR2 FYNNEI. In DNA form, the CDR3 reads TGTGCCAGCAGTGAGAGTGAGAGCCGCTCTGGAAACACCATATATTTT. Amino acids: CASSESESRSGNTIYF.

The chain combines TRBV5-4 with TRBJ1-5, with 7 positions matching TRBD1. The length of the CDR3 is 14 residues. J gave up 5 bases and V 2 bases, and 4 bases lay outside the gene matches. Germline V lookup: CDR1 SGHNT, CDR2 YYREEE (reference sequence). The CDR3 DNA follows: TGTGCCAGCAGCTTACAAGGGGGCCATCAGCCCCAGCATTTT. This encodes CASSLQGGHQPQHF. The variable domain in full, with the rest retrieved from reference TRBV5-4 and TRBJ1-5, is ETGVTQSPTHLIKTRGQQVTLRCSSQSGHNTVSWYQQALGQGPQFIFQYYREEENGRGNFPPRFSGLQFPNYSSELNVNALELDDSALYLCASSLQGGHQPQHFGDGTRLSIL.

J is TRBJ1-3 and V is TRBV27; D possibly corresponds to TRBD1 (6 bases). The V end was cut by 8 bases, the J end by 7 bases, with 18 bases between. Per germline, CDR1 MNHEY and CDR2 SMNVEV (reference sequence). This CDR3 comprises 14 residues. The CDR3 DNA is TGTGCCAGCCGGCCGGTCGACAGGCCGAACACCATATATTTT. Translated, it gives CASRPVDRPNTIYF.

The genes are TRBV30 and TRBJ1-2; D is possibly TRBD1 (6 bases). This CDR3 is 13 amino acids long. Per germline, CDR1 GTSNPN and CDR2 SVGIG (reference sequence). V lost 0 bases and J lost 7, with 12 bases in between. DNA for the CDR3: TGTGCCTGGAGTGTACAAGGGGGGCTTGGCTACACCTTC. It yields the protein CAWSVQGGLGYTF.

The V call is TRBV30, the J call TRBJ1-6, with D unclear. The CDR3 is made up of 11 amino acids. The germline gives CDR1 GTSNPN, CDR2 SVGIG (reference sequence). Trimming stripped 4 bases from V and 8 bases from J, with 6 bases between. CDR3 bases: TGTGCCTGGACCCATGATTCACCCCTCCACTTT. Its protein is CAWTHDSPLHF.

V gene TRBV5-1 combines with J gene TRBJ2-3; D uncertain. This CDR3 comprises 14 residues. In germline, CDR1 is SGHRS, CDR2 YFSETQ. The germline V and J ends were trimmed by 2 bases and 4 bases, with 11 bases remaining between them. CDR3 sequence: CASSLGHVSDTQYF. The DNA of the CDR3 is TGCGCCAGCAGCTTAGGTCATGTATCAGATACGCAGTATTTT.

The V and J genes are TRBV7-2 and TRBJ1-3; TRBD1 matches at 10 bases. J was trimmed by 1 base and V by 1 base; bases with no gene match: 7. This CDR3 comprises 18 residues. CDR1 is SGHTA and CDR2 is FQGNSA in the germline V gene. The chain's CDR3 is CASSLDQDRGLSGNTIYF. The CDR3 nucleotides are TGTGCCAGCAGCTTAGACCAGGACAGGGGGTTGTCTGGAAACACCATATATTTT. The full variable domain, completed using reference TRBV7-2 and TRBJ1-3, is GAGVSQSPSNKVTEKGKDVELRCDPISGHTALYWYRQSLGQGLEFLIYFQGNSAPDKSGLPSDRFSAERTGGSVSTLTIQRTQQEDSAVYLCASSLDQDRGLSGNTIYFGEGSWLTVV.

J is TRBJ2-1 and V is TRBV9; D perhaps matches TRBD2 (6 bases). The CDR3 has 16 amino acids. Trimming removed 0 bases at V and 8 bases at J, with 18 bases between. Germline values: CDR1 SGDLS, CDR2 YYNGEE. The CDR3 is CASSVGWDFLIHEQFF. The CDR3 bases are TGTGCCAGCAGCGTAGGCTGGGACTTCCTTATCCATGAGCAGTTCTTC.

This clone was observed a few times. This sequence joins TRBV3-1 (or the pseudogene TRBV3-2) and TRBJ2-7; 10 positions agree with TRBD2. V was clipped by 0 bases and J by 2 bases; unmatched bases: 10. Germline CDR1 LGHDT, CDR2 YNNKEL (reference sequence). The CDR3 is 18 residues long. As DNA, the CDR3 is TGTGCCAGCAGCCAAGACTTTACGGGGCTAGCGGGAGCCTACGAGCAGTACTTC. Its translation is CASSQDFTGLAGAYEQYF.